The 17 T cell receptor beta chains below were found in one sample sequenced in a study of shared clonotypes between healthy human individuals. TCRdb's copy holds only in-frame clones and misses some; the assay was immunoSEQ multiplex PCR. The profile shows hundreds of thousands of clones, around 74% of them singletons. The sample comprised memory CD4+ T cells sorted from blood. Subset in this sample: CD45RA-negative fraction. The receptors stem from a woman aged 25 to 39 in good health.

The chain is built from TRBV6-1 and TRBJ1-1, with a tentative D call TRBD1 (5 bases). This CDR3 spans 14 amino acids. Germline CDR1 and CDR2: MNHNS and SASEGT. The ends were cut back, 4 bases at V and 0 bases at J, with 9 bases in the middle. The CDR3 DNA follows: TGTGCCAGCAGTGTGAAGGGGTTGAACACTGAAGCTTTCTTT. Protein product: CASSVKGLNTEAFF.

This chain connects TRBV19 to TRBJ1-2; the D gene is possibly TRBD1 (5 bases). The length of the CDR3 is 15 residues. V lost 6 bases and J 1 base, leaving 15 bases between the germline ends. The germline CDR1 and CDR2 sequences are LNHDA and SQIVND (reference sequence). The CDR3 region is CASSLPGPINYGYTF. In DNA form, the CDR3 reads TGTGCCAGTAGCCTACCGGGGCCCATTAACTATGGCTACACCTTC.

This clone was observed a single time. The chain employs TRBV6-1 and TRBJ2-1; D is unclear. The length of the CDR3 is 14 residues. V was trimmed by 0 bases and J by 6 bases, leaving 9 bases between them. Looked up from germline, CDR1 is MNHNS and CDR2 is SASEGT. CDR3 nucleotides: TGTGCCAGCAGTGAAGCCGGTAGATCCAATGAGCAGTTCTTC. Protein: CASSEAGRSNEQFF.

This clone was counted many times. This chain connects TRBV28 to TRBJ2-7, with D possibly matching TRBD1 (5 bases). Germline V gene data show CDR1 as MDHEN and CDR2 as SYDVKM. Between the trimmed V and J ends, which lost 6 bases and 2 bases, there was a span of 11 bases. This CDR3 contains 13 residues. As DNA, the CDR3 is TGTGCCAGCAGGAAGGGGCCAACCTACGAGCAGTACTTC. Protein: CASRKGPTYEQYF. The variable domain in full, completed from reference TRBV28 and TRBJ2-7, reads DVKVTQSSRYLVKRTGEKVFLECVQDMDHENMFWYRQDPGLGLRLIYFSYDVKMKEKGDIPEGYSVSREKKERFSLILESASTNQTSMYLCASRKGPTYEQYFGPGTRLTVT.

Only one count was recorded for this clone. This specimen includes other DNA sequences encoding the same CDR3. CDR3 sequence (DNA): TGCGCCAGCAGCTTGGATAGCGGCCTATACAATGAGCAGTTCTTC. The encoded protein is CASSLDSGLYNEQFF. The chain joins TRBV5-1 to TRBJ2-1; possible D gene TRBD2, 6 bases. Trimming cost V 0 bases and J 4 bases, with 11 bases left between them. The CDR3 covers 15 residues. Germline V gene sequence: CDR1 SGHRS, CDR2 YFSETQ.

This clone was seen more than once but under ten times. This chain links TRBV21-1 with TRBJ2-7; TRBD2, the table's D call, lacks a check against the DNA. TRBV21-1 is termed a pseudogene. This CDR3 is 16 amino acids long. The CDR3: CASSKGYLGDSYEQYF. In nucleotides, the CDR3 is TGTGCCAGCAGCAAAGGGTACTTAGGAGACTCCTACGAGCAGTACTTC.

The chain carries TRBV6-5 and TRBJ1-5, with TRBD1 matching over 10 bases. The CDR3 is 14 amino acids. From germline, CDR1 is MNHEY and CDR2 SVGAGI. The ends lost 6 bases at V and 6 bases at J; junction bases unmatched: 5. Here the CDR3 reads CASRPGTGAQPQHF. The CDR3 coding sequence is TGTGCCAGCAGACCGGGGACAGGGGCTCAGCCCCAGCATTTT.

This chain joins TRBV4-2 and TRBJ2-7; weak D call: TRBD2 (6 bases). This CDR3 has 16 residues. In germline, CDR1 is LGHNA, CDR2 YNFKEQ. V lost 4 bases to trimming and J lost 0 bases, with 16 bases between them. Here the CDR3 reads CASSRNDGGSSYEQYF. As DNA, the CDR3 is TGTGCCAGCAGCCGAAACGACGGGGGAAGCTCCTACGAGCAGTACTTC.

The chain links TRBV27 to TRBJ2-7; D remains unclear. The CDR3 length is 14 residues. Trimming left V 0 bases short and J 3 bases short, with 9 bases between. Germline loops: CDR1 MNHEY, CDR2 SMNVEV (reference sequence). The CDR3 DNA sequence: TGTGCCAGCAGTTTATCGGCTAACTACTACGAGCAGTACTTC. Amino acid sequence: CASSLSANYYEQYF.

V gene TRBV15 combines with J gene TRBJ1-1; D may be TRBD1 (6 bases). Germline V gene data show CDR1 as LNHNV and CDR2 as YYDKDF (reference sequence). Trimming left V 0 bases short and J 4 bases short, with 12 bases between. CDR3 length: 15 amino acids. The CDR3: CATSRDWEGGTEAFF. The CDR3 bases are TGTGCCACCAGCAGAGATTGGGAGGGGGGCACTGAAGCTTTCTTT. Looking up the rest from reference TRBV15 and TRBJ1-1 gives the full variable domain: DAMVIQNPRYQVTQFGKPVTLSCSQTLNHNVMYWYQQKSSQAPKLLFHYYDKDFNNEADTPDNFQSRRPNTSFCFLDIRSPGLGDTAMYLCATSRDWEGGTEAFFGQGTRLTVV.

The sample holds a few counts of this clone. CDR3 protein: CASSLATSGSFEETQYF. In DNA, the CDR3 is TGTGCCAGCAGCTTAGCGACTAGCGGGAGTTTCGAAGAGACCCAGTACTTC. The chain links TRBV7-9 to TRBJ2-5, with 12 bases fitting TRBD2. This CDR3 has 17 amino acids. CDR1 is SEHNR and CDR2 is FQNEAQ in the germline V gene (reference sequence). Trimming removed 0 bases from V and 3 bases from J; junction bases left unmatched: 5.

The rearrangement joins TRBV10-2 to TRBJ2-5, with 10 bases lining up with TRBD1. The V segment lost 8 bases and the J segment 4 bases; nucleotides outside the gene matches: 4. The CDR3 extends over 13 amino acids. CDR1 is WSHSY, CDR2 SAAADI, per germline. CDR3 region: CASVRDRGETQYF. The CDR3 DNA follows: TGCGCCAGCGTAAGGGACAGGGGAGAGACCCAGTACTTC.

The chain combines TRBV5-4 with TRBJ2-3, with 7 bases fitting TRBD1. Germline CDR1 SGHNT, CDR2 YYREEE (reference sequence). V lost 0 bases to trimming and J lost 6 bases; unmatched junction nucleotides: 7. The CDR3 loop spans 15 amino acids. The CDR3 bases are TGTGCCAGCAGCTTGGCGGGACAGTCTAAGGATACGCAGTATTTT. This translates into CASSLAGQSKDTQYF. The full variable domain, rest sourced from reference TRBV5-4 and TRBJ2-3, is ETGVTQSPTHLIKTRGQQVTLRCSSQSGHNTVSWYQQALGQGPQFIFQYYREEENGRGNFPPRFSGLQFPNYSSELNVNALELDDSALYLCASSLAGQSKDTQYFGPGTRLTVL.

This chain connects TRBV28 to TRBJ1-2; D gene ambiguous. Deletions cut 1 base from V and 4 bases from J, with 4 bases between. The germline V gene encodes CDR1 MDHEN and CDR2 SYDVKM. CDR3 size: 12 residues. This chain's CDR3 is CASSLSVYGYTF. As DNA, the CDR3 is TGTGCCAGCAGTTTATCGGTCTATGGCTACACCTTC.

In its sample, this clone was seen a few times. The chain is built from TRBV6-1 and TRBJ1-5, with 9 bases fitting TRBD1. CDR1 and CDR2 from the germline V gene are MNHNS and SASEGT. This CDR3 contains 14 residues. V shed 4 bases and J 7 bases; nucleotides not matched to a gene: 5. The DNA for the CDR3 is TGTGCCAGCAGTGCGGACAGGGGAGGGCAGCCCCAGCATTTT. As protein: CASSADRGGQPQHF.

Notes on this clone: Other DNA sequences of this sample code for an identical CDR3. The CDR3: CSVGQGNTEAFF. The CDR3 DNA is TGCAGCGTTGGCCAGGGAAACACTGAAGCTTTCTTT. The rearrangement joins TRBV29-1 to TRBJ1-1, with D tentatively TRBD1 (5 bases). The CDR3 totals 12 residues. Germline loops: CDR1 SQVTM, CDR2 ANQGSEA. V dropped 4 bases and J dropped 2 bases, with 8 bases sitting between them.

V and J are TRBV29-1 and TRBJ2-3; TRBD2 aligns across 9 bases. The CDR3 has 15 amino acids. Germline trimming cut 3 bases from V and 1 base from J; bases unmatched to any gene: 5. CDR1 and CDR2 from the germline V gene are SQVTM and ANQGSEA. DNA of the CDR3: TGCAGCGTTGAGGGCGGGAGGGTCGGCACAGATACGCAGTATTTT. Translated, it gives CSVEGGRVGTDTQYF.